The sequence of this TCR beta chain was determined in a study of blood T cells in healthy people across ages. The extraction recovered at least 5 micrograms of total RNA per sample. V lost 2 bases, J lost 4 bases, and 12 bases lay in between. The CDR3 spans 13 residues. Looked up from germline, CDR1 is GTSNPN and CDR2 is SVGIG (reference sequence). In this sample, this clonotype turned up many times. A second PCR, run for about 6 to 11 cycles, used a sample-barcoded 5' primer plus a J-beta primer mix. A single record per CDR3 protein comes from TCRdb applying MiXCR to the 5' RACE reads. The sample yields fewer than 700,000 distinct CDR3 sequences, approximately 40% seen once.

Sequencing was performed on blood. This clonotype was sampled from a man older than 75 in good health. The chain joins TRBV30 to TRBJ2-7; D is perhaps TRBD1 (5 bases). The CDR3 nucleotides read TGTGCCTGGAGTTCAGGGAACTTATACGAGCAGTACTTC. This codes for CAWSSGNLYEQYF.